This paragraph reports one T cell receptor beta chain. Methods used by the authors: Estimates of nucleated cell counts were drawn from the amplification of reference gene primers. The table came from immunoSEQ multiplex PCR; TCRdb's copy has only in-frame clones and leaves some out. The D gene and trimming were derived from the DNA, and the V and J assignments and clone size from that table. This repertoire shows about 180,000 clones, roughly nine tenths found once; its top ten account for under 25%. The CDR3 totals 14 residues. Germline V gene lookup returns CDR1 MGHRA and CDR2 YSYEKL. The V segment lost 6 bases and the J segment 3 bases; nucleotides outside the gene matches: 7. The sample originates from a study of blood T cell repertoires in COVID-19. At the level of the study: The analysed material was cDNA or gDNA that came from T cells, B-cell-depleted T cells, or PBMCs.

The sequenced sample consisted of peripheral blood. This sequence originates from a man between 65 and 85 years old with active or convalescent COVID-19. The chain employs TRBV4-1 and TRBJ1-1; 7 bases fit TRBD1. CDR3 DNA sequence: TGCGCCAGCAGGGACAGGTTGCGGGACACTGAAGCTTTCTTT. Its protein product is CASRDRLRDTEAFF.